The T cell receptor beta chain under discussion was sequenced for a study of blood T cell repertoires in COVID-19. At the level of the study: COVID-19 samples from acute and convalescent phases originated in the United States, Italy and Spain.

In the authors' workflow: Quantification of nucleated cells was approximated via reference gene primer amplification. Repertoires were generated with immunoSEQ multiplex PCR, while TCRdb's copy carries only in-frame clones and drops some. That table gives V, J and clone size, and the DNA gave D and trimming. The sample shows roughly 300,000 clones, approximately 91% of them seen only once. As regards this clone: A junction end diverges from the germline sequence, so it may reflect a read error.

The CDR3 has 13 residues. CDR1 SGHNT and CDR2 YYREEE come from the germline V gene (reference sequence). Source material: peripheral blood. This TCR was sampled from a man aged 18 to 29 with active or convalescent COVID-19. This chain joins TRBV5-4 and TRBJ1-1; 9 bases agree with TRBD1. CDR3 sequence: CASTLTGGTEAFF. The CDR3 nucleotides read TGTGCCAGCACCTTGACAGGGGGCACTGAAGCTTTCTTT.